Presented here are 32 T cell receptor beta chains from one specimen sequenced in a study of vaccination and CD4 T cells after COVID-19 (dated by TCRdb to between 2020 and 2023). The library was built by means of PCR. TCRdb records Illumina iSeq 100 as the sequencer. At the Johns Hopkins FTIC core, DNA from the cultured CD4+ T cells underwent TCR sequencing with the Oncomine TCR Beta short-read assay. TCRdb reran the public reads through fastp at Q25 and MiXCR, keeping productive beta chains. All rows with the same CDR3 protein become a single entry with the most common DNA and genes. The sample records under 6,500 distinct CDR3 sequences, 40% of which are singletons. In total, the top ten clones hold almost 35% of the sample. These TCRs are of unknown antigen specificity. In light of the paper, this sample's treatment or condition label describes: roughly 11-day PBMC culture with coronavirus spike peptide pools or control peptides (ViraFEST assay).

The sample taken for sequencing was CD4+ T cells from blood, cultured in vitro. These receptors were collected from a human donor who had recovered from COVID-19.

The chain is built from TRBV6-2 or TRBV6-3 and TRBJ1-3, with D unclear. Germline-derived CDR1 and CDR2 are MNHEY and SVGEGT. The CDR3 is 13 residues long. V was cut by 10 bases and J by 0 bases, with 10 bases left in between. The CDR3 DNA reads TGTGCCAACGGGGTGGGCTCTGGAAACACCATATATTTT. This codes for CANGVGSGNTIYF.

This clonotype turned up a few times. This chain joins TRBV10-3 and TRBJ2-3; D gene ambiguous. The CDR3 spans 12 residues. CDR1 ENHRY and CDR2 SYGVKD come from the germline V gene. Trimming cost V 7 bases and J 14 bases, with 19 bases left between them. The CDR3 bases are TGTGCCATCATGGGTCTGGGTCCCCCCATGTATTTT. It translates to CAIMGLGPPMYF.

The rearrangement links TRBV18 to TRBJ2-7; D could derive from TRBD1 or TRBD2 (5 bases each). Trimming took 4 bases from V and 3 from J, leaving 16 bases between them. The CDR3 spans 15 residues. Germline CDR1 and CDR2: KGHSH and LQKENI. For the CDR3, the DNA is TGTGCCAGCTCACTGACTAACAGGTCCGGCTACGAGCAGTACTTC. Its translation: CASSLTNRSGYEQYF.

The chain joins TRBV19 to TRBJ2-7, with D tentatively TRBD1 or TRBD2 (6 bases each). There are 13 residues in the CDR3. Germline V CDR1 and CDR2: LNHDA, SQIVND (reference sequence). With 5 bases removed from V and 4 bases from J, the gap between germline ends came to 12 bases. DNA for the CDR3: TGTGCCAGTAGTGGGGGCGGGACATACGAGCAGTACTTC. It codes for CASSGGGTYEQYF.

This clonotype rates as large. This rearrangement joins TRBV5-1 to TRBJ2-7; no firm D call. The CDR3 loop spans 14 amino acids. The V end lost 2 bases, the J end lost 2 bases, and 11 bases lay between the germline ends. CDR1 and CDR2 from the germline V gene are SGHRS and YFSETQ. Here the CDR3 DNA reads TGCGCCAGCAGCTTCTCTGCAGCTACCTACGAGCAGTACTTC. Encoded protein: CASSFSAATYEQYF. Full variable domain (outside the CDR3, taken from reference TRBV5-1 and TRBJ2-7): KAGVTQTPRYLIKTRGQQVTLSCSPISGHRSVSWYQQTPGQGLQFLFEYFSETQRNKGNFPGRFSGRQFSNSRSEMNVSTLELGDSALYLCASSFSAATYEQYFGPGTRLTVT.

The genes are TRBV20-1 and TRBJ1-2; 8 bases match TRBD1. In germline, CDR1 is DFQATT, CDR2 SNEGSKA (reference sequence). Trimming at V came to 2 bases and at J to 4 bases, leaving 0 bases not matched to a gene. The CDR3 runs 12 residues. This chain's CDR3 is CSARQGAYGYTF. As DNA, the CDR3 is TGCAGTGCTAGACAGGGGGCCTATGGCTACACCTTC.

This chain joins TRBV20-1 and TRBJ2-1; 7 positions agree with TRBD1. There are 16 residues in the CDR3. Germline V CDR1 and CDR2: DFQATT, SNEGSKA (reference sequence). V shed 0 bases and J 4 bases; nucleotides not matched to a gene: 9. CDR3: CSARDRTGQRYNEQFF. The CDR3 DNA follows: TGCAGTGCTAGAGATCGAACGGGACAGCGTTACAATGAGCAGTTCTTC.

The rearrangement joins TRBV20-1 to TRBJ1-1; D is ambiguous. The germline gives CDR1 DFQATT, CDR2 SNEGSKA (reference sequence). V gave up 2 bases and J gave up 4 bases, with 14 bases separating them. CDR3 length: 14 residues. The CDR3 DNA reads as TGCAGTGCTAGAATCAATATGGGATCCACTGAAGCTTTCTTT. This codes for CSARINMGSTEAFF.

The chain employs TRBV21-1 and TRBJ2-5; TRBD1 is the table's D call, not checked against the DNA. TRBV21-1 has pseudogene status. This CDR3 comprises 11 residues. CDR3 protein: CASSKGRDRYF. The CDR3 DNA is TGTGCCAGCAGCAAAGGTCGGGACAGGTACTTC.

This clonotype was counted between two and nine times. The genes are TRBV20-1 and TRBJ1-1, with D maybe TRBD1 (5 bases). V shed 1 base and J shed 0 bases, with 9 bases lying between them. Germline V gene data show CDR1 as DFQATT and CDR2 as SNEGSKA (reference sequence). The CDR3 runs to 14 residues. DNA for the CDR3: TGCAGTGCTAGAGTTCCAGGGATGAACACTGAAGCTTTCTTT. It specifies CSARVPGMNTEAFF.

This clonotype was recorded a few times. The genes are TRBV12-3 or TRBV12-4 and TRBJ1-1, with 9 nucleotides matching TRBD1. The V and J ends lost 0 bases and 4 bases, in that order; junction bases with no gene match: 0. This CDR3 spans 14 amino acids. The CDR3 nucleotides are TGTGCCAGCAGTTTAGCGACAGGGGGCACTGAAGCTTTCTTT. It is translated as CASSLATGGTEAFF.

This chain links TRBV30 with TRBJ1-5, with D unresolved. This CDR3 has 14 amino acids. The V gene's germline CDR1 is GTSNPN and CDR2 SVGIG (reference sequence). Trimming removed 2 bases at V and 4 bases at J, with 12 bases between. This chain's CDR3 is CAWSLEGLNQPQHF. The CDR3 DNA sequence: TGTGCCTGGAGTCTTGAGGGTTTAAATCAGCCCCAGCATTTT.

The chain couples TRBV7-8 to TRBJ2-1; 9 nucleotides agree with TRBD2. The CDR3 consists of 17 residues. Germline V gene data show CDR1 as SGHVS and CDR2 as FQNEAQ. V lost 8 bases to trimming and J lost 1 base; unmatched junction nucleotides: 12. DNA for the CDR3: TGTGCCAGCTCGTCCGGCGGGGGGGCCGGGTCCTACAATGAGCAGTTCTTC. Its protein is CASSSGGGAGSYNEQFF.

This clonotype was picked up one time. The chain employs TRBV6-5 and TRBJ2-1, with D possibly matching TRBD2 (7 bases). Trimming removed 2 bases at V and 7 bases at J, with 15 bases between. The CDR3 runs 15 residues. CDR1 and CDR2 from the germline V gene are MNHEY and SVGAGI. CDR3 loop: CASSYAGASLNEQFF. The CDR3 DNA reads TGTGCCAGCAGTTACGCGGGGGCCTCCCTGAATGAGCAGTTCTTC.

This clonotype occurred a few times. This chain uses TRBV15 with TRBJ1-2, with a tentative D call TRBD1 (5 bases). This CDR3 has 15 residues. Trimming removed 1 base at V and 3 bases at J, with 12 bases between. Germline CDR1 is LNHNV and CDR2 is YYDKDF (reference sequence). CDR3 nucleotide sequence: TGTGCCACCAGCAGAGGTACAGGCGTCGACTATGGCTACACCTTC. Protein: CATSRGTGVDYGYTF.

The CDR3 loop reads CASSWDAERLFF. The CDR3, as DNA: TGTGCCAGCAGTTGGGACGCGGAGCGACTGTTTTTT. This chain joins TRBV6-5 and TRBJ1-4, with a possible D match to TRBD1 (5 bases). V lost 4 bases to trimming and J lost 13 bases, with 13 bases between them. Germline loops: CDR1 MNHEY, CDR2 SVGAGI. This CDR3 has 12 residues.

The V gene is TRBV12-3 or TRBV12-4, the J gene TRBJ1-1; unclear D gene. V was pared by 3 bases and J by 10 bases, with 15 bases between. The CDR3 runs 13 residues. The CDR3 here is CASSFRRGWGAFF. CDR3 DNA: TGTGCCAGCAGTTTTAGGCGGGGTTGGGGAGCTTTCTTT.

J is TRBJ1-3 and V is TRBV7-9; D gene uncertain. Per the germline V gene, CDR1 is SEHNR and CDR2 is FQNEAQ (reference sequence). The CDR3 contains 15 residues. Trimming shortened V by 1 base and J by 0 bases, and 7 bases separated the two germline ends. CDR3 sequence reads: CASSLDGRSGNTIYF. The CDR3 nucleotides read TGTGCCAGCAGCTTAGACGGGCGCTCTGGAAACACCATATATTTT.

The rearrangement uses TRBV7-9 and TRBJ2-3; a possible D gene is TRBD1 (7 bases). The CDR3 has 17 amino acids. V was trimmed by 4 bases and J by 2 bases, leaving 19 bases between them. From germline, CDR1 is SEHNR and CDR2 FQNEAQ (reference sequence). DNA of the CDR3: TGTGCCAGCAGCTGGGGGGTGGAGGGGGCCCTCACAGATACGCAGTATTTT. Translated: CASSWGVEGALTDTQYF.

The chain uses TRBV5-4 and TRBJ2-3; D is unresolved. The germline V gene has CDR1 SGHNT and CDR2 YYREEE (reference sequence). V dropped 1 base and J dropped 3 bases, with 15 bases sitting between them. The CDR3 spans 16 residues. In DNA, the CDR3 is TGTGCCAGCAGCTTGCCAGGAAGAGAGTTAACAGATACGCAGTATTTT. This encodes CASSLPGRELTDTQYF.

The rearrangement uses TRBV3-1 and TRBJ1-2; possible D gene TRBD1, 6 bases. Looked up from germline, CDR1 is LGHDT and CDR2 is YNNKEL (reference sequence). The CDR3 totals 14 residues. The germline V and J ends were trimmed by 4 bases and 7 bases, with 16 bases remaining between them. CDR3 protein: CASSRDSSRGGYTF. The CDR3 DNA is TGTGCCAGCAGCCGGGACTCCTCCAGGGGTGGCTACACCTTC.

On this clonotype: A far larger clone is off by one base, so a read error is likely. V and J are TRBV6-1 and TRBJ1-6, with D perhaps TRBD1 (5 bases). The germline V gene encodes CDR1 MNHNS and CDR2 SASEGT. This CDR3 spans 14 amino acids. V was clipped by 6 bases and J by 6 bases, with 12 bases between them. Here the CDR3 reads CASSQGSGNSPLHF. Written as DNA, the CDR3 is TGTGCCAGCAGCCAGGGATCGGGTAATTCACCCCTCCACTTT.

CDR3 sequence reads: CASRAPVQEEDEQYF. CDR3 sequence (DNA): TGTGCCAGCAGAGCTCCGGTACAGGAGGAGGACGAGCAGTACTTC. The V call is TRBV12-3 or TRBV12-4, the J call TRBJ2-7; D may be TRBD1 or TRBD2 (5 bases each). The V gene lost 6 bases and the J gene lost 5 bases, with 20 bases spanning the gap. The CDR3 runs 15 residues.

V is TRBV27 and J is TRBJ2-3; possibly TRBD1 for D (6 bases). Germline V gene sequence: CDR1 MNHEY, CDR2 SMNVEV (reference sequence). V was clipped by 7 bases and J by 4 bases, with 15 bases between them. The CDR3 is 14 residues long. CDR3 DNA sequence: TGTGCCAGCAAGGGGGTCCTAGCCTCAGATACGCAGTATTTT. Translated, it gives CASKGVLASDTQYF.

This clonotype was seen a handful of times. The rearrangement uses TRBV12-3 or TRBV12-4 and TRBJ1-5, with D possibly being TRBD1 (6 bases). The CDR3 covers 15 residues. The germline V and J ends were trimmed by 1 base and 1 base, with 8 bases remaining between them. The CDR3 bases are TGTGCCAGCAGTTTAGACAGGGTGAGCAATCAGCCCCAGCATTTT. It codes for CASSLDRVSNQPQHF.

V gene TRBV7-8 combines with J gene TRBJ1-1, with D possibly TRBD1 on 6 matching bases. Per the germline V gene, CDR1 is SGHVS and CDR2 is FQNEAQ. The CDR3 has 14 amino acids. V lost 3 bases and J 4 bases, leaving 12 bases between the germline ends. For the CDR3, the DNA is TGTGCCAGCAGCTTGTTCCTAGGGGGCACTGAAGCTTTCTTT. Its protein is CASSLFLGGTEAFF.

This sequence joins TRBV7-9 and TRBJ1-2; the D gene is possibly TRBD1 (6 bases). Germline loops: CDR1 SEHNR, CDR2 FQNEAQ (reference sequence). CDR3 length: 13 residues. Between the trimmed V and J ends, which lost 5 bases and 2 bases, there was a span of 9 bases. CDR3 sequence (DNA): TGTGCCAGCAGCCGGGGACAAAACTATGGCTACACCTTC. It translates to CASSRGQNYGYTF.

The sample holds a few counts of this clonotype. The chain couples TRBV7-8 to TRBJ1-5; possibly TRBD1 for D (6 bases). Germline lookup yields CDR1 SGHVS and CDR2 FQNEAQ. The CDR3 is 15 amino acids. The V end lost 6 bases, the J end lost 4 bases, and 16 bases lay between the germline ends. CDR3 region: CASRLGLQGNQPQHF. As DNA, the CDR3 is TGTGCCAGCAGATTGGGGCTTCAGGGGAATCAGCCCCAGCATTTT.

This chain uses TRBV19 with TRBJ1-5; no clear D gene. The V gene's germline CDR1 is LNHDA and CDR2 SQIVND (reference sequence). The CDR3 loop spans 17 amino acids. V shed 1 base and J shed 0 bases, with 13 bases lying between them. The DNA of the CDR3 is TGTGCCAGTAGTATAGCATTTAGTAGGAGTAGCAATCAGCCCCAGCATTTT. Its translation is CASSIAFSRSSNQPQHF. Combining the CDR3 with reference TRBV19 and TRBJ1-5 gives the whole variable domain DGGITQSPKYLFRKEGQNVTLSCEQNLNHDAMYWYRQDPGQGLRLIYYSQIVNDFQKGDIAEGYSVSREKKESFPLTVTSAQKNPTAFYLCASSIAFSRSSNQPQHFGDGTRLSIL.

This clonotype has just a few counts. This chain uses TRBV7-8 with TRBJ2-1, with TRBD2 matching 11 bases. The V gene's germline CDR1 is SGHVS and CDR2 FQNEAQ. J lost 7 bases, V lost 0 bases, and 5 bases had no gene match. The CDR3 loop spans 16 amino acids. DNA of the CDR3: TGTGCCAGCAGCTTAGCACTAGCGGGAGTTGGGAATGAGCAGTTCTTC. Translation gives CASSLALAGVGNEQFF.

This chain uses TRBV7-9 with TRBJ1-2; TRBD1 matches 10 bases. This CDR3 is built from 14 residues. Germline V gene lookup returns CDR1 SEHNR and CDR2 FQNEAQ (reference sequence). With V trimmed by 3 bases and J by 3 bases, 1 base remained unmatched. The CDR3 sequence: CASSLTGGDYGYTF. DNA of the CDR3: TGTGCCAGCAGCTTGACAGGGGGCGACTATGGCTACACCTTC.

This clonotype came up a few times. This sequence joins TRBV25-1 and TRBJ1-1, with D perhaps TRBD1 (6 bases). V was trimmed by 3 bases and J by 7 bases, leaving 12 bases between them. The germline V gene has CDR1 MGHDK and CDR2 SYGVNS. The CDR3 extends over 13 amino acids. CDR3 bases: TGTGCCAGCAGTGAGCCCGGGGGCCTTGAAGCTTTCTTT. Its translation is CASSEPGGLEAFF.